These T cell receptor beta chains were read from a single sample in a study of shared clonotypes between healthy human individuals. Sequenced by immunoSEQ multiplex PCR; TCRdb stores in-frame clones only, minus some. The sample includes 2,500,000 or so clones, roughly nine tenths of them seen just once. Sample: naive CD4+ T cells sorted from blood. The source is a man in his late teens or twenties in good health. CDR3s include the opening cysteine and the closing phenylalanine or tryptophan. Each record gives: J gene, V gene, D gene, clone size, CDR3 DNA, CDR3 protein. D genes are given only for firm matches. Expanded clones are given a class, and other clones once, few, many or no size at all.

j_gene: TRBJ2-3
v_gene: TRBV12-5
d_gene: NA
abundance: NA
CDR3nt: TGTGCTAGTGGTTTGTTACGGGCAGATACGCAGTATTTT
CDR3aa: CASGLLRADTQYF

j_gene: TRBJ2-4
v_gene: TRBV28
d_gene: TRBD2
abundance: NA
CDR3nt: TGTGCCAGCAGTTTAACCCCGCGGGAGGCGGATGCCAAAAACATTCAGTACTTC
CDR3aa: CASSLTPREADAKNIQYF

j_gene: TRBJ2-1
v_gene: TRBV30
d_gene: TRBD2
abundance: NA
CDR3nt: TGTGCCTGGAGTGTAAGACTAGCGGGGGAGGGTGAGCAGTTCTTC
CDR3aa: CAWSVRLAGEGEQFF

j_gene: TRBJ1-5
v_gene: TRBV19
d_gene: NA
abundance: NA
CDR3nt: TGTGCCAGTACCCAGGGAGGAACTCAGCCCCAGCATTTT
CDR3aa: CASTQGGTQPQHF

j_gene: TRBJ1-1
v_gene: TRBV6-5
d_gene: NA
abundance: NA
CDR3nt: TGTGCCAGCAGAGCCTGGGTCGGCACTGAAGCTTTCTTT
CDR3aa: CASRAWVGTEAFF

j_gene: TRBJ2-2
v_gene: TRBV10-1
d_gene: NA
abundance: once
CDR3nt: TGCGCCAGCAGTGAGTCAGGCCCAGGGGAGCTGTTTTTT
CDR3aa: CASSESGPGELFF

j_gene: TRBJ2-7
v_gene: TRBV7-2
d_gene: TRBD1
abundance: NA
CDR3nt: TGTGCCAGCAGGTTTACCGGGACAGAATACGAGCAGTACTTC
CDR3aa: CASRFTGTEYEQYF

j_gene: TRBJ1-2
v_gene: TRBV5-4
d_gene: NA
abundance: NA
CDR3nt: TGTGCCAGCAGCCCGAAGGGGCAGTATGGCTACACCTTC
CDR3aa: CASSPKGQYGYTF

j_gene: TRBJ1-6
v_gene: TRBV6-1
d_gene: NA
abundance: NA
CDR3nt: TGTGCCAGCAGTGAAGTAGCAGGGACAAATTCACCCCTCCACTTT
CDR3aa: CASSEVAGTNSPLHF

j_gene: TRBJ1-2
v_gene: TRBV18
d_gene: TRBD1
abundance: NA
CDR3nt: TGTGCCAGCTCACCGGGGACAGATACTAACTATGGCTACACCTTC
CDR3aa: CASSPGTDTNYGYTF

j_gene: TRBJ1-3
v_gene: TRBV18
d_gene: NA
abundance: NA
CDR3nt: TGTGCCAGCTCCCCCCTGCTCAGGGGTACAGGAAACACCATATATTTT
CDR3aa: CASSPLLRGTGNTIYF

j_gene: TRBJ2-2
v_gene: TRBV27
d_gene: NA
abundance: NA
CDR3nt: TGTGCCAGCAGTCGGTATGAAAGCGGGGAGCTGTTTTTT
CDR3aa: CASSRYESGELFF

j_gene: TRBJ2-5
v_gene: TRBV2
d_gene: NA
abundance: NA
CDR3nt: TGTGCCAGCAGGGAGGAGAGCTTCCAAGAGACCCAGTACTTC
CDR3aa: CASREESFQETQYF

j_gene: TRBJ2-3
v_gene: TRBV30
d_gene: NA
abundance: few
CDR3nt: TGTGCCTGGATTTCATGGACCTCTAGCACAGATACGCAGTATTTT
CDR3aa: CAWISWTSSTDTQYF

j_gene: TRBJ1-3
v_gene: TRBV4-1
d_gene: NA
abundance: NA
CDR3nt: TGCGCCAGCAGCCCGACACAGGGAACACCAGGAAACACCATATATTTT
CDR3aa: CASSPTQGTPGNTIYF

j_gene: TRBJ2-5
v_gene: TRBV4-3
d_gene: TRBD2
abundance: NA
CDR3nt: TGCGCCAGCAGCCAGGGACTAGCGGAGAAAGAGACCCAGTACTTC
CDR3aa: CASSQGLAEKETQYF

j_gene: TRBJ1-1
v_gene: TRBV7-2
d_gene: NA
abundance: NA
CDR3nt: TGTGCCAGCAGCTTAGTGGGCCGGAGCACTGAAGCTTTCTTT
CDR3aa: CASSLVGRSTEAFF

j_gene: TRBJ2-3
v_gene: TRBV6-5
d_gene: NA
abundance: NA
CDR3nt: TGTGCCAGCAGTTACTCGGGGACCGGCACAGATACGCAGTATTTT
CDR3aa: CASSYSGTGTDTQYF

j_gene: TRBJ1-2
v_gene: TRBV10-3
d_gene: NA
abundance: NA
CDR3nt: TGTGCCATCAGTGGGACAGTCCTTTATGGCTACACCTTC
CDR3aa: CAISGTVLYGYTF

j_gene: TRBJ1-2
v_gene: TRBV10-2
d_gene: TRBD1
abundance: NA
CDR3nt: TGCGCCAGCAGTGAGCCGGGACAGGGCAACTATGGCTACACCTTC
CDR3aa: CASSEPGQGNYGYTF

j_gene: TRBJ2-3
v_gene: TRBV5-4
d_gene: NA
abundance: few
CDR3nt: TGTGCCAGCAGCTTGGTTCTTGACAGACTCACAGATACGCAGTATTTT
CDR3aa: CASSLVLDRLTDTQYF

j_gene: TRBJ2-1
v_gene: TRBV5-1
d_gene: NA
abundance: NA
CDR3nt: TGCGCCAGCAGCTTGGATCCTAGCTCCTACAATGAGCAGTTCTTC
CDR3aa: CASSLDPSSYNEQFF

j_gene: TRBJ1-4
v_gene: TRBV28
d_gene: NA
abundance: NA
CDR3nt: TGTGCCAGCAGTGGATCCGGGGACCTGGGGGAAAAACTGTTTTTT
CDR3aa: CASSGSGDLGEKLFF

j_gene: TRBJ1-3
v_gene: TRBV10-3
d_gene: NA
abundance: once
CDR3nt: TGTGCCGCGGACGGTGGGAGGGGAAACACCATATATTTT
CDR3aa: CAADGGRGNTIYF

j_gene: TRBJ2-7
v_gene: TRBV7-2
d_gene: NA
abundance: NA
CDR3nt: TGTGCCAGCAGCCAGACGGGGACCTCCTACGAGCAGTACTTC
CDR3aa: CASSQTGTSYEQYF

j_gene: TRBJ2-7
v_gene: TRBV18
d_gene: NA
abundance: NA
CDR3nt: TGTGCCAGCTCACCACCGCTTCCGGGACACACGTACGAGCAGTACTTC
CDR3aa: CASSPPLPGHTYEQYF

j_gene: TRBJ1-3
v_gene: TRBV6-5
d_gene: NA
abundance: NA
CDR3nt: TGTGCCACCAGACAGGCCTTCTCTGGAAACACCATATATTTT
CDR3aa: CATRQAFSGNTIYF

j_gene: TRBJ1-2
v_gene: TRBV5-4
d_gene: NA
abundance: NA
CDR3nt: TGTGCCAGCAGCGTGGACGGCAACTATGGCTACACCTTC
CDR3aa: CASSVDGNYGYTF

j_gene: TRBJ1-5
v_gene: TRBV5-4
d_gene: NA
abundance: NA
CDR3nt: TGTGCCAGCAGCTTGGATAGTCAGCCCCAGCATTTT
CDR3aa: CASSLDSQPQHF